This passage covers 10 T cell receptor beta chains from one sample sequenced in a study of vaccination and CD4 T cells after COVID-19. These receptors' targets are unknown. Sequencing of the DNA from cultured CD4+ T cells was carried out with the Oncomine TCR Beta short-read assay. TCRdb reprocessed the PCR reads via MiXCR and lists one record per CDR3 protein. The sample holds about 14,000 distinct CDR3 sequences, roughly 30% seen once. Treatment in this sample: approximately 9-day PBMC culture with coronavirus spike peptide pools or control peptides (ViraFEST assay). The starting material was CD4+ T cells from blood, cultured in vitro, obtained after SARS-CoV-2 vaccination. These receptors all stem from a human donor who had recovered from COVID-19.

J is TRBJ1-2 and V is TRBV6-1, with 7 bases matching TRBD1. Germline CDR1 is MNHNS and CDR2 is SASEGT. The CDR3 runs 14 residues. J was trimmed by 3 bases and V by 3 bases; bases with no gene match: 4. CDR3 in amino acids: CASSDTGTDYGYTF. The CDR3 DNA is TGTGCCAGCAGTGACACCGGGACAGACTATGGCTACACCTTC.

This clonotype showed up just once. V usage is TRBV28 and J usage is TRBJ2-1, with TRBD2 as a possible D gene (6 bases). Trimming took off 6 bases at V and 7 bases at J, with 10 bases between the two ends. The CDR3 has 12 amino acids. CDR1 and CDR2 (germline): MDHEN, SYDVKM. CDR3 residues: CASSRGWNEQFF. In DNA form, the CDR3 reads TGTGCCAGCAGCCGGGGGTGGAATGAGCAGTTCTTC.

The gene calls are TRBV15 and TRBJ2-7; the match to TRBD1 covers 11 bases. Germline assignment: CDR1 LNHNV and CDR2 YYDKDF (reference sequence). J lost 4 bases, V lost 4 bases, and 6 bases had no gene match. This CDR3 comprises 15 residues. The CDR3 region has the DNA TGTGCCACCAGCAAGGGACAGGGGGGATCGTACGAGCAGTACTTC. Translating it yields CATSKGQGGSYEQYF.

This clonotype showed up just a few times. The chain has TRBV7-2 and TRBJ2-7, with TRBD2 identical over 14 bases. The V and J ends lost 5 bases and 2 bases, in that order; junction bases with no gene match: 11. Looked up from germline, CDR1 is SGHTA and CDR2 is FQGNSA. The CDR3 is made up of 18 amino acids. The DNA of the CDR3 is TGTGCCAGCAGCCCGACCGGGACTAGCGGGAGCACCGCCTACGAGCAGTACTTC. Translated: CASSPTGTSGSTAYEQYF.

V is TRBV7-2 and J is TRBJ2-1; D remains ambiguous. Germline V gene lookup returns CDR1 SGHTA and CDR2 FQGNSA. The V end lost 1 base, the J end lost 12 bases, and 10 bases lay between the germline ends. The CDR3 is 12 residues long. The chain's CDR3 is CASSLVSLTQFF. The CDR3 region has the DNA TGTGCCAGCAGCTTAGTGTCTCTTACGCAGTTCTTC.

The chain carries TRBV5-1 and TRBJ1-1; D ambiguous. V lost 2 bases to trimming and J lost 0 bases, with 20 bases between them. CDR1 is SGHRS, CDR2 YFSETQ, per germline. This CDR3 has 18 residues. The CDR3 loop reads CASSFPTGSRGMNTEAFF. The DNA of the CDR3 is TGCGCCAGCAGCTTCCCTACCGGGTCAAGAGGGATGAACACTGAAGCTTTCTTT.

This clonotype was seen more than once but under ten times. The gene calls are TRBV29-1 and TRBJ1-1, with a weak D call TRBD1 (5 bases). CDR1 SQVTM and CDR2 ANQGSEA come from the germline V gene. The CDR3 runs 13 residues. Trimming took 7 bases from V and 1 from J, leaving 13 bases between them. The CDR3 here is CSGVWGGNTEAFF. DNA for the CDR3: TGCAGCGGTGTTTGGGGGGGGAACACTGAAGCTTTCTTT.

The rearrangement joins TRBV7-9 to TRBJ2-1, with 7 positions matching TRBD1. The CDR3 is made up of 15 amino acids. CDR1 and CDR2 from the germline V gene are SEHNR and FQNEAQ (reference sequence). The V and J ends lost 6 bases and 12 bases, in that order; junction bases with no gene match: 17. CDR3 residues: CASSSTGQAPWWQFF. CDR3 DNA: TGTGCCAGCAGTTCAACCGGACAGGCCCCATGGTGGCAGTTCTTC.

The gene calls are TRBV6-1 and TRBJ2-2, with TRBD1 identical over 10 bases. Germline lookup yields CDR1 MNHNS and CDR2 SASEGT. The CDR3 spans 14 residues. With V trimmed by 7 bases and J by 4 bases, 3 bases remained unmatched. CDR3 nucleotides: TGTGCCAGCAACCGGGACAGGGGCACCGGGGAGCTGTTTTTT. This codes for CASNRDRGTGELFF.

This clonotype appeared a few times. J is TRBJ1-5 and V is TRBV7-2; 9 bases match TRBD1. The CDR3 spans 15 residues. CDR1 is SGHTA and CDR2 is FQGNSA in the germline V gene. V shed 5 bases, J shed 4 bases, and the junction held 6 bases outside the gene matches. The DNA of the CDR3 is TGTGCCAGCAGCCCACGACAGGGGGTGAATCAGCCCCAGCATTTT. Its translation: CASSPRQGVNQPQHF.